This T cell receptor beta chain was documented in a study of T cells after yellow fever vaccination. This CDR3 has 13 amino acids. The germline CDR1 and CDR2 sequences are MNHNS and SASEGT. Remarks on this clonotype: A much larger clone lies a single base off, so this may be a read error.

One entry per CDR3 protein, called by TCRdb with MiXCR from the 5' RACE reads. Counted here are 620,000 or so distinct CDR3 sequences, roughly an eighth occurring once; the ten biggest clones make up just under 15%. This TCR came from a man in his thirties or forties who received the YFV17D yellow fever vaccine. Sequenced material: PBMCs, taken on the day of the yellow fever booster vaccination. The chain combines TRBV6-1 with TRBJ1-4; D gene ambiguous. The DNA of the CDR3 is TGTGCCAGTGCGAGGACGACTAATGAAAAACTGCTTTTT. As protein: CASARTTNEKLLF.